This T cell receptor (beta chain) was obtained from a study of T cells expressing NK-cell markers. Study as a whole: Seven HCMV-seropositive donors and one seronegative donor made up the eight sequenced donors.

On this clonotype itself: No antigen is known for it.

UMIs were included in TCR beta cDNA generated by 5'RACE template switching. TCRdb re-analyzed the 5' RACE reads; it lists each CDR3 protein once, without DNA. The data show a few hundred thousand distinct CDR3 sequences, and the top ten clones hold approximately 0.42%. Study results and limitations: The HCMV specificity of the expanded NKG2C+ T cell clones stayed unresolved. Dominant NKG2C+ clonotypes made up roughly 1.0-8% of CD8+ T cells in six donors.

The germline V gene encodes CDR1 SGHNT and CDR2 YYREEE (reference sequence). The CDR3 runs 13 residues. This sequence joins TRBV5-4 and TRBJ1-2. Sequencing was done on a sample of blood T cells: a sorted CD56 or NKG2C T cell subset, CD4+ or CD8+ T cells, or bulk PBMC T cells (not recorded which). This TCR was sampled from a man aged 18 to 29 in good health. This CDR3 is CASSPPGSDGYTF.